Below, one TCR beta chain is given with its context. As yet, its antigen is unknown. This entry comes from a study of shared clonotypes between healthy human individuals. Germline values: CDR1 SGHTA, CDR2 FQGTGA. The CDR3 loop spans 13 amino acids. Trimming pared 4 bases from V and 3 bases from J, leaving 9 bases between. Sequenced by immunoSEQ multiplex PCR; TCRdb stores in-frame clones only, minus some. The table includes approximately 500,000 clones, approximately 84% detected once. Whole-study findings and limits: Sequencing depth was expected to affect clonotype sharing among donors. The researchers took only blood, and tissue repertoires probably look different.

The clonotype was recovered from a woman in her thirties or forties in good health. Some clones in this sample may be carry-over from other donors' samples. V gene TRBV7-3 combines with J gene TRBJ1-1; D possibly corresponds to TRBD1 (5 bases). The sample consisted of PBMCs. The CDR3 loop reads CASSSDRDTEAFF. Here the CDR3 DNA reads TGTGCCAGCAGCTCCGACAGAGACACTGAAGCTTTCTTT.